Shown below are 24 T cell receptor beta chains from a single sample sequenced in a study of OX40 agonist ivuxolimab in advanced cancers. The protocol was immunoSEQ multiplex PCR, while the TCRdb copy is restricted to in-frame clones and leaves out a portion. Here the sample spans around 70,000 clones, 80% to 95% being singletons. Sequencing used CD4+ or CD8+ T cells sorted from blood, obtained in a trial of the OX40 agonist ivuxolimab. These receptors came from an adult with an advanced solid tumor such as melanoma, head and neck, liver or kidney cancer.

About this clone itself: The same CDR3 arises from other DNA sequences in this sample as well. V gene TRBV6-1 combines with J gene TRBJ2-5; no definite D call. CDR1 MNHNS and CDR2 SASEGT come from the germline V gene. V dropped 5 bases and J dropped 5 bases, with 6 bases sitting between them. CDR3 length: 11 amino acids. The CDR3 bases are TGTGCCAGCAGTTACGGGGAGACCCAGTACTTC. This translates into CASSYGETQYF.

The chain couples TRBV19 to TRBJ2-7; 8 bases are shared with TRBD1. This CDR3 region has 13 residues. The germline CDR1 and CDR2 sequences are LNHDA and SQIVND (reference sequence). Trimming removed 4 bases from V and 3 bases from J; junction bases left unmatched: 2. CDR3 bases: TGTGCCAGTAGTAGCGGACAGGGCTACGAGCAGTACTTC. Amino acid sequence: CASSSGQGYEQYF.

The chain combines TRBV10-3 with TRBJ2-5; a possible D gene is TRBD2 (6 bases). The V gene's germline CDR1 is ENHRY and CDR2 SYGVKD. The CDR3 consists of 18 residues. V was clipped by 3 bases and J by 1 base, with 21 bases between them. The CDR3 bases are TGTGCCATCAGTGACATGACGGGAGCGTTGGGGGGCCAAGAGACCCAGTACTTC. Translating it yields CAISDMTGALGGQETQYF.

The rearrangement links TRBV9 to TRBJ2-7; 11 bases match TRBD1. Germline V lookup: CDR1 SGDLS, CDR2 YYNGEE. The CDR3 is 14 residues long. V lost 4 bases to trimming and J lost 3 bases; unmatched junction nucleotides: 3. This CDR3 reads CASSQGTGGYEQYF. The DNA of the CDR3 is TGTGCCAGCAGCCAGGGGACAGGGGGCTACGAGCAGTACTTC.

The chain couples TRBV28 to TRBJ1-5; no firm D call. The CDR3 is 13 residues long. The germline CDR1 and CDR2 sequences are MDHEN and SYDVKM. Trimming pared 3 bases from V and 9 bases from J, leaving 12 bases between. The CDR3 nucleotides read TGTGCCAGCAGTTTGTCAGCCACTTGGCCCCAGCATTTT. Translated, it gives CASSLSATWPQHF.

This chain connects TRBV4-3 to TRBJ1-1; D gene ambiguous. V was clipped by 4 bases and J by 4 bases, with 13 bases between them. This CDR3 contains 14 residues. CDR1 is LGHNA and CDR2 is YSLEER in the germline V gene. CDR3 loop: CASSPLSGPTEAFF. The CDR3 coding sequence is TGCGCCAGCAGCCCCCTAAGTGGGCCCACTGAAGCTTTCTTT.

The rearrangement uses TRBV5-4 and TRBJ1-1; no clear D gene. Germline lookup yields CDR1 SGHNT and CDR2 YYREEE (reference sequence). Trimming shortened V by 5 bases and J by 5 bases, and 13 bases separated the two germline ends. This CDR3 is built from 13 residues. In nucleotides, the CDR3 is TGTGCCAGCAGGGTCGTCGGTGATACTGAAGCTTTCTTT. This encodes CASRVVGDTEAFF.

The rearrangement uses TRBV15 and TRBJ1-4, with TRBD1 identical over 9 bases. CDR1 LNHNV and CDR2 YYDKDF come from the germline V gene (reference sequence). This CDR3 is built from 16 residues. The V gene end was trimmed by 4 bases and the J gene end by 8 bases; junction bases not matched to a gene: 11. The CDR3 DNA reads as TGTGCCACCAGCAAACCCGGGACAGGGTTCCGAGAAAAACTGTTTTTT. Amino acids: CATSKPGTGFREKLFF.

V gene TRBV7-8 combines with J gene TRBJ2-5; 10 bases are a match to TRBD2. The junction had 1 base not matched to a gene; V was cut back by 3 bases and J by 3 bases. CDR3 length equals 14 residues. Germline loops: CDR1 SGHVS, CDR2 FQNEAQ. CDR3 DNA sequence: TGTGCCAGCAGCTTTCTAGCGGGGGAAGAGACCCAGTACTTC. This sequence encodes CASSFLAGEETQYF.

The chain recombines TRBV9 with TRBJ2-5, with D perhaps being TRBD1 or TRBD2 (5 bases each). The CDR3 consists of 13 residues. V was pared by 6 bases and J by 0 bases, with 9 bases between. Germline V CDR1 and CDR2: SGDLS, YYNGEE. The CDR3 DNA is TGTGCCAGCAACGAGGGGTACCAAGAGACCCAGTACTTC. This translates into CASNEGYQETQYF.

The chain carries TRBV14 and TRBJ1-2; 8 nucleotides agree with TRBD1. V lost 2 bases, J lost 3 bases, and 8 bases stayed unmatched. The CDR3 totals 16 residues. From germline, CDR1 is SGHDN and CDR2 FVKESK. Written as DNA, the CDR3 is TGTGCCAGCAGCCAACGGACAGGGAGCGTGGACTATGGCTACACCTTC. Protein sequence: CASSQRTGSVDYGYTF.

Regarding this clone: Other DNA sequences within the sample encode an identical CDR3. The chain couples TRBV5-5 to TRBJ2-7; D is uncertain. CDR1 SGHKS and CDR2 YYEKEE come from the germline V gene (reference sequence). V was trimmed by 2 bases and J by 0 bases, leaving 3 bases between them. The CDR3 extends over 12 amino acids. The CDR3 region has the DNA TGTGCCAGCAGCTTATCCTCCTACGAGCAGTACTTC. Amino acid sequence: CASSLSSYEQYF.

This chain connects TRBV6-1 to TRBJ2-7; D is unresolved. The CDR3 length is 14 residues. V was cut by 3 bases and J by 1 base, with 10 bases left in between. CDR1 MNHNS and CDR2 SASEGT come from the germline V gene. Here the CDR3 reads CASSESNPSYEQYF. CDR3 coding DNA: TGTGCCAGCAGTGAGTCAAACCCTTCCTACGAGCAGTACTTC.

The chain is built from TRBV19 and TRBJ2-1, with D tentatively TRBD2 (7 bases). This CDR3 is 15 amino acids long. With 3 bases removed from V and 8 bases from J, the gap between germline ends came to 17 bases. Germline V gene sequence: CDR1 LNHDA, CDR2 SQIVND (reference sequence). CDR3 DNA sequence: TGTGCCAGTAGTATCCTCTGGGGGGGCCCGGATGAGCAGTTCTTC. It translates to CASSILWGGPDEQFF.

The DNA for the CDR3 is TGTGCCAGTAGTATAGGAGGCAGGGGGGTTGGGCCCCAGCATTTT. Protein: CASSIGGRGVGPQHF. J is TRBJ1-5 and V is TRBV19, with 7 bases fitting TRBD1. Germline trimming cut 1 base from V and 9 bases from J; bases unmatched to any gene: 9. In germline, CDR1 is LNHDA, CDR2 SQIVND (reference sequence). This CDR3 has 15 amino acids.

The chain carries TRBV27 and TRBJ1-5; D is unclear. The V gene lost 0 bases and the J gene lost 4 bases, with 7 bases spanning the gap. Germline V lookup: CDR1 MNHEY, CDR2 SMNVEV (reference sequence). The CDR3 sequence is 14 residues long. The chain's CDR3 is CASSLSGGNQPQHF. The CDR3 nucleotides are TGTGCCAGCAGTTTATCTGGAGGGAATCAGCCCCAGCATTTT.

This clone was counted between two and nine times. In DNA form, the CDR3 reads TGCGCCAGCAGCCAGGGACAGTTGAGCACTGAAGCTTTCTTT. This encodes CASSQGQLSTEAFF. V is TRBV4-1 and J is TRBJ1-1; TRBD1 aligns across 7 bases. From germline, CDR1 is MGHRA and CDR2 YSYEKL. Trimming at V came to 3 bases and at J to 4 bases, leaving 5 bases not matched to a gene. The CDR3 length is 14 residues.

The V call is TRBV7-9, the J call TRBJ2-5; D remains unclear. Trimming stripped 5 bases from V and 1 base from J, with 11 bases between. This CDR3 comprises 14 residues. CDR1 and CDR2 from the germline V gene are SEHNR and FQNEAQ (reference sequence). Written as DNA, the CDR3 is TGTGCCAGCAGCCTCCTTGGGCTCCAAGAGACCCAGTACTTC. Its translation is CASSLLGLQETQYF.

The chain employs TRBV2 and TRBJ1-5; D ambiguous. The V gene's germline CDR1 is SNHLY and CDR2 FYNNEI. The CDR3 length is 17 residues. Trimming shortened V by 0 bases and J by 0 bases, and 12 bases separated the two germline ends. Written as DNA, the CDR3 is TGTGCCAGCAGTGAAGCGTGGCAGGCCTATAGCAATCAGCCCCAGCATTTT. Amino acid sequence: CASSEAWQAYSNQPQHF.

The chain employs TRBV28 and TRBJ1-2; 8 bases fit TRBD1. This CDR3 has 15 amino acids. V was pared by 5 bases and J by 3 bases, with 8 bases of the junction left unmatched. Germline CDR1 MDHEN, CDR2 SYDVKM. CDR3 sequence reads: CASSTRPGQDYGYTF. The DNA for the CDR3 is TGTGCCAGCAGTACAAGACCGGGACAGGACTATGGCTACACCTTC.

This chain links TRBV27 with TRBJ1-1; D unresolved. The V end lost 0 bases, the J end lost 3 bases, and 8 bases lay between the germline ends. The germline V gene encodes CDR1 MNHEY and CDR2 SMNVEV (reference sequence). This CDR3 spans 14 amino acids. CDR3 bases: TGTGCCAGCAGTTTATCGGTGCCGGACACTGAAGCTTTCTTT. Translating gives CASSLSVPDTEAFF.

By sample fraction, this clone is medium-sized. This chain uses TRBV6-1 with TRBJ2-7; weak D call: TRBD1 (5 bases). The CDR3 totals 14 residues. The V gene lost 11 bases and the J gene lost 1 base, with 18 bases spanning the gap. The V gene's germline CDR1 is MNHNS and CDR2 SASEGT. The CDR3: CAGAGGVESYEQYF. In DNA form, the CDR3 reads TGTGCCGGGGCAGGTGGGGTCGAATCCTACGAGCAGTACTTC.

V is TRBV30 and J is TRBJ2-7; no clear D. The CDR3 spans 13 residues. V shed 2 bases and J shed 2 bases, with 10 bases lying between them. CDR1 is GTSNPN and CDR2 is SVGIG in the germline V gene (reference sequence). The CDR3 sequence: CAWSLYTTYEQYF. The CDR3 DNA is TGTGCCTGGAGTCTTTACACTACCTACGAGCAGTACTTC.

V is TRBV29-1 and J is TRBJ1-1; possibly TRBD1 for D (5 bases). Looked up from germline, CDR1 is SQVTM and CDR2 is ANQGSEA. Trimming left V 6 bases short and J 8 bases short, with 16 bases between. CDR3 length: 12 amino acids. The CDR3 region has the DNA TGCAGCGTATCGACAGATGTCTGGGAAGCTTTCTTT. Residues: CSVSTDVWEAFF.